This T cell receptor (beta chain) derives from a study of cytomegalovirus exposure and HLA in healthy donors. Overall study results and limits: TCR beta V- and J-gene trimming was later associated with a missense DCLRE1C variant. Reports showed the classifier diagnosing cytomegalovirus status with high specificity and sensitivity. Researchers reported that three CMV-associated chains were confirmed in vitro as CMV antigen-specific. The study labeled under 200 TCR beta chains cytomegalovirus-associated.

The length of the CDR3 is 18 residues. Germline CDR1 and CDR2: LNHDA and SQIVND (reference sequence). Deletions cut 4 bases from V and 7 bases from J, with 23 bases between. The PCR ran on 60 Vbeta and 13 Jbeta primers. Clones were sequenced by immunoSEQ multiplex PCR, and TCRdb holds only the in-frame ones, with some missing. The profile shows tens of thousands of clones, around 85% of them singletons. For this clone: The antigen remains unidentified.

The receptor's source is a man aged 25-40 years in good health and CMV-seronegative. The rearrangement uses TRBV19 and TRBJ1-6; no firm D call. Sequenced: PBMCs. The CDR3 bases are TGTGCCAGTAGTACCCGAGGTATCGGCGAGTTCCCGAATTCACCCCTCCACTTT. This sequence encodes CASSTRGIGEFPNSPLHF.